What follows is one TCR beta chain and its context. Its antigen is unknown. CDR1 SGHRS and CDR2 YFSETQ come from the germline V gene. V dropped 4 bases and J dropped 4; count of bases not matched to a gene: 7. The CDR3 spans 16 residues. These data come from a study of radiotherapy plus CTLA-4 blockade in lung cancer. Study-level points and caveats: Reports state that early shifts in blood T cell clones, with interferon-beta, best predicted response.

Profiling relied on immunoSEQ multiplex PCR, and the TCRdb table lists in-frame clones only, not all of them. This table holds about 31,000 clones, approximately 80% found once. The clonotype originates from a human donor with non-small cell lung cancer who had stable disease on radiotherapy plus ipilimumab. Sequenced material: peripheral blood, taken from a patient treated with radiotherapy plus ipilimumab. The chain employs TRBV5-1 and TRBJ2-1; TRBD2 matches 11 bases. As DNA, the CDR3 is TGCGCCAGCAGCCCAGACGCTAGCGGGGGGTACAATGAGCAGTTCTTC. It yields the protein CASSPDASGGYNEQFF.